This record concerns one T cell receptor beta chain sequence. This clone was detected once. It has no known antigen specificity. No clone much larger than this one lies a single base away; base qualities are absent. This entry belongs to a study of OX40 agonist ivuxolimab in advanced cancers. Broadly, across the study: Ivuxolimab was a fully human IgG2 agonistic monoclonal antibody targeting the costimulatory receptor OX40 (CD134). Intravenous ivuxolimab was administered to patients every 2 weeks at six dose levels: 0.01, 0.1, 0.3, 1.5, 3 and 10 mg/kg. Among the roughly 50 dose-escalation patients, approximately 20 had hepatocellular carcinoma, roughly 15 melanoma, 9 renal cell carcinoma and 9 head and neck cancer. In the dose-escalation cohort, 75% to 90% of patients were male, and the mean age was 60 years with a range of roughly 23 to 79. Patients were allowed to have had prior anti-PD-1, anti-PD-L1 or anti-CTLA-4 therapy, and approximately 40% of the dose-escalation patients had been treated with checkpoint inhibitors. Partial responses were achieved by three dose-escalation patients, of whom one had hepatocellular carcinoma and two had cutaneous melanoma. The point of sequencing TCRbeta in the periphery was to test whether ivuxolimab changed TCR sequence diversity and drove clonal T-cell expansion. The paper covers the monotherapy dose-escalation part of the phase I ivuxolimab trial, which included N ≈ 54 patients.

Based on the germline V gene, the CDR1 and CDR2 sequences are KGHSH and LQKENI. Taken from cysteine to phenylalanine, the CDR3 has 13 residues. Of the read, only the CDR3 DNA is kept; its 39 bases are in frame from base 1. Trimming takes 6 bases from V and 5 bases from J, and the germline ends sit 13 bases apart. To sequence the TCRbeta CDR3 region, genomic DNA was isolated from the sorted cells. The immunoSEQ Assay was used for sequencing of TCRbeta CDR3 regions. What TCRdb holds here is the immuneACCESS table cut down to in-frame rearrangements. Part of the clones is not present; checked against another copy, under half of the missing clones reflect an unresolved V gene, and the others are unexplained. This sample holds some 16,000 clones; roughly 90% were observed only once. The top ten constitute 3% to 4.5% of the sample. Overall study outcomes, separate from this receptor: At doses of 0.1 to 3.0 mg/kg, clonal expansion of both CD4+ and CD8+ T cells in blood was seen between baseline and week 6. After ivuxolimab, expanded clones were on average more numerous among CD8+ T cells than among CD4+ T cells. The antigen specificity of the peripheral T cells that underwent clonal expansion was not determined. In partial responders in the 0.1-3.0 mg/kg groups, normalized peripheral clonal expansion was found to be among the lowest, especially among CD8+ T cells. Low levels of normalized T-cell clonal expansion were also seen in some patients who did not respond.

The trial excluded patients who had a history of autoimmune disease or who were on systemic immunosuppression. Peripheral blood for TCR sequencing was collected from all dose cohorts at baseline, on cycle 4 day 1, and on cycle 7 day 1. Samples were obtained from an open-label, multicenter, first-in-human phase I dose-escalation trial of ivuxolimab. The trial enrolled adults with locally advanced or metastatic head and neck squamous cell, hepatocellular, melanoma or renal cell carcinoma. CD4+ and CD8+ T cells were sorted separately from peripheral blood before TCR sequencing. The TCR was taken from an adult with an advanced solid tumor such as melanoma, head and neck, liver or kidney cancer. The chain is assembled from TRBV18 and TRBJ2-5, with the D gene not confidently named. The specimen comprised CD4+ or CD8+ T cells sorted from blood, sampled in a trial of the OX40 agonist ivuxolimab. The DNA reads TGTGCCAGCTCGCCAGGTCTCGGGGAGACCCAGTACTTC. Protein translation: CASSPGLGETQYF.